This T cell receptor beta chain was recorded in a study of CD8 T cells in ankylosing spondylitis. V gave up 7 bases and J gave up 0 bases, with 13 bases separating them. Germline assignment: CDR1 PRHDT and CDR2 FYEKMQ (reference sequence). The CDR3 sequence is 14 residues long. This clonotype has more than one count but fewer than ten. TCRdb re-derived calls from the 5' RACE reads in MiXCR, one entry per CDR3 protein. The data hold about 300,000 distinct CDR3 sequences, with around 21% observed a single time. The J gene is TRBJ2-7, the V gene TRBV13, with D perhaps TRBD2 (5 bases). Sequenced material: blood, either unsorted or a sorted T cell fraction (not recorded which). The sequence was obtained from a female donor with ankylosing spondylitis or in good health (not recorded which). The chain's CDR3 is CASTLRGSSYEQYF. CDR3 DNA: TGTGCCAGCACCCTCCGAGGGAGCTCCTACGAGCAGTACTTC.